Sequencing of this T cell receptor beta chain was carried out in a study of vaccination and CD4 T cells after COVID-19. About the research overall: Each control was exposed to a CEFX pool, an HIV-1 Nef pool, or no peptide at all.

As concerns this clonotype: As yet, its antigen is unknown.

Sample treatment: roughly ten-day PBMC culture with coronavirus spike peptide pools or control peptides (ViraFEST assay). An unexposed donor provided the CD4+ T cells, which were collected before the COVID-19 pandemic (2011-2018). This CDR3 comprises 15 residues. Germline CDR1 is MDHEN and CDR2 is SYDVKM. The trim removed 6 bases at V and 4 bases at J, leaving 9 bases unmatched. An Oncomine TCR Beta short-read assay was used to sequence the DNA from cultured CD4+ T cells. TCRdb reprocessed the PCR reads with MiXCR, giving one entry per CDR3 protein. The sample includes some 4,400 distinct CDR3 sequences, roughly three fifths seen only once; the top ten take 40% to 45%.

The material sequenced was CD4+ T cells from blood, cultured in vitro. The receptor's source is a human donor in good health. The V gene is TRBV28, the J gene TRBJ1-2; 9 bases fit TRBD1. CDR3 nucleotide sequence: TGTGCCAGCAGAAGCCCACAGGGGGCGGGCTATGGCTACACCTTC. Its translation is CASRSPQGAGYGYTF.